This T cell receptor (beta chain) emerged from a study of blood T cell repertoires in COVID-19. Study-wide context: T cells, B-cell-depleted T cells, or PBMCs supplied cDNA or gDNA.

CDR1 is DFQATT and CDR2 is SNEGSKA in the germline V gene (reference sequence). This CDR3 contains 11 residues. The V gene end was trimmed by 7 bases and the J gene end by 3 bases; junction bases not matched to a gene: 1. In the authors' methods: How many nucleated cells were present was estimated from reference gene primer amplification. Data came from immunoSEQ multiplex PCR; TCRdb stores just in-frame clones and leaves some out. The D gene and trimming were derived from the DNA, and the V and J assignments and clone size from that table. Of more than 95,000 clones detected, 80% to 90% appear once; the ten largest clones hold 5.9%.

Specimen: peripheral blood. This sequence was found in a man aged 80 or over with active or convalescent COVID-19. The chain combines TRBV20-1 with TRBJ2-7, with 9 positions matching TRBD1. The CDR3 nucleotides read TGCAGTGGACAGGGGGACTACGAGCAGTACTTC. This translates into CSGQGDYEQYF.